The subject of this entry is one TCR beta chain. Its cognate antigen is unknown. Germline values: CDR1 LNHDA, CDR2 SQIVND (reference sequence). V dropped 9 bases and J dropped 1 base, with 15 bases sitting between them. The CDR3 extends over 14 amino acids. This sample was included in a study of Ad26.COV2.S vaccination and SARS-CoV-2 variants. Measured with immunoSEQ multiplex PCR; TCRdb has only the in-frame clones, and not every one. In the table there are around 170,000 clones, around 88% of which are singletons. Study outcomes and limitations: After vaccination, reports described spike-specific CD8+ and CD4+ T cell responses as showing substantial breadth. Breadth and depth estimates from TCRs may understate total T cell responses.

This receptor was identified in a human donor who had recovered from COVID-19. This sample comprised peripheral blood, obtained after recovery from COVID-19. The genes are TRBV19 and TRBJ1-1, with a weak D call TRBD1 (5 bases). The CDR3 nucleotides are TGTGCCAGAGGGGCCGGGAGAAAGAACACTGAAGCTTTCTTT. It translates to CARGAGRKNTEAFF.